The text below deals with one TCR beta chain. Its specificity is not known. Data came from immunoSEQ multiplex PCR; TCRdb stores just in-frame clones and leaves some out. Here the sample spans about 81,000 clones, roughly 90% being singletons. Trimming at V came to 0 bases and at J to 3 bases, leaving 8 bases not matched to a gene. This CDR3 has 17 amino acids. Second-dose timings of about 4 or about 12 weeks were pooled. This sample stems from a study of T cell responses to AZD1222 COVID-19 vaccine. Study-level findings and limits: At study baseline, merely a handful of AZD1222 recipients were seropositive. Clonal diversity was possibly underestimated, and the donors were mostly white British, with more females.

The J gene is TRBJ1-3, the V gene TRBV23-1, with 7 bases identical to TRBD1. TRBV23-1 is recorded as an ORF, its role being uncertain. The source material was peripheral blood, sampled 28 days after the second AZD1222 dose. The receptor was isolated from an adult who received the AZD1222 COVID-19 vaccine. CDR3 DNA sequence: TGCGCCAGCAGTCAATCCCCAACTAGACAGGGTGGAAACACCATATATTTT. It specifies CASSQSPTRQGGNTIYF.